One sample yielded the 31 T cell receptor beta chains listed below, sequenced in a study of low-dose radiotherapy and immunotherapy resistance in tumors. Time point given: before trial treatment. First-strand cDNA used TRAV- and TRBV-specific primers, covering alpha and beta chains. A roughly 19-cycle PCR with a constant-region primer and V-primer adapter amplified TCRs. From the reads, TCRdb called clonotypes with MiXCR, one entry per CDR3 protein. Of 65,000 to 90,000 distinct CDR3 sequences listed, about 20% are singletons. The material was PBMCs, obtained before treatment. These receptors were collected from a male donor with prostate cancer.

This clonotype was recorded many times. This sequence joins TRBV12-5 and TRBJ2-5; D is unresolved. The V end lost 0 bases, the J end lost 1 base, and 9 bases lay between the germline ends. The CDR3 contains 15 residues. The germline CDR1 and CDR2 sequences are LGHNT and FRNRAP. This CDR3 is CASGLVTRSQETQYF. Here the CDR3 DNA reads TGTGCTAGTGGTTTGGTGACCCGAAGCCAAGAGACCCAGTACTTC.

Worth noting for this clonotype: The DNA is omitted, as the CDR3 cannot be located on it reliably, and the CDR3 follows TCRdb's listing. The chain links TRBV24-1 to TRBJ2-2; the table gives TRBD2 as D, unverified against the DNA. Germline values: CDR1 KGHDR, CDR2 SFDVKD. With termini counted, the CDR3 has 21 amino acids. The CDR3 here is CATEGQNYEQYFGPGTGELFF.

In its sample, this clonotype was seen many times. V and J are TRBV19 and TRBJ1-1; maybe TRBD1 (5 bases). In germline, CDR1 is LNHDA, CDR2 SQIVND (reference sequence). The CDR3 loop spans 14 amino acids. The V end lost 6 bases, the J end lost 8 bases, and 19 bases lay between the germline ends. The CDR3 loop is CASSSRDRFSEAFF. The CDR3 bases are TGTGCCAGTAGCAGCCGGGACCGGTTCTCCGAAGCTTTCTTT.

This clonotype was observed many times. The J gene is TRBJ2-1, the V gene TRBV28; D perhaps matches TRBD2 (6 bases). Deletions cut 8 bases from V and 3 bases from J, with 26 bases between. The CDR3 runs to 18 residues. Germline lookup yields CDR1 MDHEN and CDR2 SYDVKM. CDR3 residues: CASPPRLVALSGYNEQFF. CDR3 sequence (DNA): TGTGCCAGCCCCCCGAGACTAGTAGCTTTATCGGGCTACAATGAGCAGTTCTTC.

This clonotype has at least ten counts. The rearrangement uses TRBV18 and TRBJ1-4; 9 bases align to TRBD1. Germline V gene lookup returns CDR1 KGHSH and CDR2 LQKENI. V was pared by 0 bases and J by 13 bases, with 0 bases of the junction left unmatched. The CDR3 has 12 residues. The CDR3 sequence: CASSPPDRGLFF. For the CDR3, the DNA is TGTGCCAGCTCACCACCGGACAGGGGACTGTTTTTT. Full variable domain (missing parts from reference TRBV18 and TRBJ1-4): NAGVMQNPRHLVRRRGQEARLRCSPMKGHSHVYWYRQLPEEGLKFMVYLQKENIIDESGMPKERFSAEFPKEGPSILRIQQVVRGDSAAYFCASSPPDRGLFFGSGTQLSVL.

This clonotype was counted many times. The genes are TRBV7-8 and TRBJ2-7; 7 bases fit TRBD2. Germline V CDR1 and CDR2: SGHVS, FQNEAQ. The CDR3 runs to 21 residues. V lost 2 bases to trimming and J lost 4 bases; unmatched junction nucleotides: 26. In nucleotides, the CDR3 is TGTGCCAGCAGCTTATTTAGTGGGAGGTGGATCGCGGCGGGAGAGGAATACGAGCAGTACTTC. Amino acids: CASSLFSGRWIAAGEEYEQYF.

About this clonotype: One base away lies a much larger clone, so this may be a sequencing read error. The V gene is TRBV4-2, the J gene TRBJ2-1, with 14 positions matching TRBD2. The V segment lost 0 bases and the J segment 5 bases; nucleotides outside the gene matches: 3. Per the germline V gene, CDR1 is LGHNA and CDR2 is YNFKEQ. The CDR3 is 17 amino acids. The CDR3 DNA follows: TGTGCCAGCAGCCAAGAGACTAGCGGGGGGGCCGACAATGAGCAGTTCTTC. This translates into CASSQETSGGADNEQFF.

This clonotype occurred many times. The genes are TRBV28 and TRBJ1-4; D is perhaps TRBD1 (6 bases). In germline, CDR1 is MDHEN, CDR2 SYDVKM. CDR3 length: 15 residues. Trimming stripped 5 bases from V and 7 bases from J, with 17 bases between. The CDR3: CASSISYRVAEKLFF. The CDR3 DNA reads as TGTGCCAGCAGTATCTCCTACAGGGTAGCTGAAAAACTGTTTTTT.

This clonotype was observed many times. The chain carries TRBV30 and TRBJ2-7; no firm D call. The CDR3 has 13 residues. V dropped 0 bases and J dropped 2 bases, with 8 bases sitting between them. Germline values: CDR1 GTSNPN, CDR2 SVGIG (reference sequence). The CDR3 loop reads CAWSVSSTYEQYF. The CDR3 DNA reads TGTGCCTGGAGTGTTTCTTCTACCTACGAGCAGTACTTC.

By share, this clonotype counts as medium-sized. V usage is TRBV10-2 and J usage is TRBJ2-7, with TRBD1 as a possible D gene (6 bases). CDR3 length: 15 residues. The V and J ends lost 7 bases and 7 bases respectively, with 23 bases between them. Germline lookup yields CDR1 WSHSY and CDR2 SAAADI. CDR3 sequence: CASNKPGPKGEEQYF. The CDR3 DNA is TGCGCCAGCAACAAGCCGGGACCCAAGGGGGAAGAGCAGTACTTC.

This clonotype came up many times. The genes are TRBV7-2 and TRBJ2-3; 7 nucleotides agree with TRBD2. The CDR3 runs to 16 residues. With V trimmed by 0 bases and J by 0 bases, 3 bases remained unmatched. Germline lookup yields CDR1 SGHTA and CDR2 FQGNSA. The DNA for the CDR3 is TGTGCCAGCAGCTTAGCGGGGGGGTTCAGCACAGATACGCAGTATTTT. Translation gives CASSLAGGFSTDTQYF.

This clonotype was seen repeatedly, ten times or more. This chain connects TRBV6-2 or TRBV6-3 to TRBJ2-5; no firm D call. Trimming cost V 2 bases and J 5 bases, with 9 bases left between them. Germline V gene data show CDR1 as MNHEY and CDR2 as SVGEGT. The CDR3 is 13 residues long. The CDR3 reads CASSYVRLETQYF. In nucleotides, the CDR3 is TGTGCCAGCAGTTACGTCCGTTTGGAGACCCAGTACTTC.

The chain uses TRBV6-6 and TRBJ2-1; D possibly uses TRBD1 or TRBD2 (6 bases each). Germline assignment: CDR1 MNHNY and CDR2 SVGAGI (reference sequence). This CDR3 has 15 amino acids. V lost 4 bases, J lost 8 bases, and 18 bases lay in between. CDR3 sequence (DNA): TGTGCCAGCAGTTCCCGGGCATTAAGGGGGGATGAGCAGTTCTTC. Its translation is CASSSRALRGDEQFF.

This clonotype appeared many times. This sequence joins TRBV7-9 and TRBJ1-3; D is perhaps TRBD1 (5 bases). With 4 bases removed from V and 4 bases from J, the gap between germline ends came to 17 bases. Germline V gene sequence: CDR1 SEHNR, CDR2 FQNEAQ (reference sequence). The CDR3 is made up of 16 amino acids. The CDR3, as DNA: TGTGCCAGCAGCTCAAGTGACAGCTTGCGGGGAAACACCATATATTTT. Translating gives CASSSSDSLRGNTIYF.

This clonotype turned up a few times. The chain links TRBV12-3 or TRBV12-4 to TRBJ1-6, with D perhaps TRBD1 (6 bases). Trimming took 4 bases from V and 7 from J, leaving 11 bases between them. The length of the CDR3 is 14 residues. The CDR3 region is CASSSATGNSPLHF. The CDR3 DNA follows: TGTGCCAGCAGTTCCGCAACAGGGAATTCACCCCTCCACTTT.

This clonotype was seen many times. V and J are TRBV6-5 and TRBJ1-2; 7 bases agree with TRBD1. CDR3 length: 15 amino acids. CDR1 and CDR2 (germline): MNHEY, SVGAGI. Losses at the gene ends were 5 bases for V and 5 bases for J; bases not matched to a gene: 11. The CDR3 loop reads CASSARGQSLYGYTF. CDR3 sequence (DNA): TGTGCCAGCAGTGCCCGGGGACAGAGCCTTTATGGCTACACCTTC.

This clonotype was seen many times. This chain uses TRBV5-4 with TRBJ2-7; 8 bases agree with TRBD1. The CDR3 has 13 amino acids. J was trimmed by 7 bases and V by 3 bases; bases with no gene match: 6. Germline V CDR1 and CDR2: SGHNT, YYREEE (reference sequence). In DNA form, the CDR3 reads TGTGCCAGCAGCTCGGGGACAGGCGGTGAGCAGTACTTC. This translates into CASSSGTGGEQYF.

For this clonotype: This sequence is one base from a far larger clone and is likely a read error. This chain connects TRBV28 to TRBJ2-1; 8 nucleotides match TRBD2. The CDR3 is 14 residues long. Per germline, CDR1 MDHEN and CDR2 SYDVKM. Trimming at V came to 6 bases and at J to 10 bases, leaving 11 bases not matched to a gene. This CDR3 is CASSPSGGSIEQFF. CDR3 DNA: TGTGCCAGCAGCCCCTCGGGGGGGTCCATCGAGCAGTTCTTC.

This clonotype has at least ten counts. The chain joins TRBV19 to TRBJ1-1; D uncertain. The V gene lost 7 bases and the J gene lost 6 bases, with 21 bases spanning the gap. The CDR3 contains 15 residues. Germline V lookup: CDR1 LNHDA, CDR2 SQIVND (reference sequence). The CDR3 loop reads CASTHAAASQPEAFF. CDR3 sequence (DNA): TGTGCCAGTACTCACGCAGCTGCGAGCCAACCTGAAGCTTTCTTT. Full variable domain (missing parts from reference TRBV19 and TRBJ1-1): DGGITQSPKYLFRKEGQNVTLSCEQNLNHDAMYWYRQDPGQGLRLIYYSQIVNDFQKGDIAEGYSVSREKKESFPLTVTSAQKNPTAFYLCASTHAAASQPEAFFGQGTRLTVV.

A note on this clonotype: This likely came from a read error, as a far larger clone is one base away. This chain connects TRBV4-3 to TRBJ2-1, with TRBD1 as a possible D gene (5 bases). CDR1 LGHNA and CDR2 YSLEER come from the germline V gene. The CDR3 runs 14 residues. V lost 0 bases to trimming and J lost 10 bases, with 13 bases between them. CDR3 coding DNA: TGCGCCAGCAGCCAAGAGGCACAGGCCTACGAGCAGTTCTTC. Encoded protein: CASSQEAQAYEQFF.

This clonotype appeared many times. This chain joins TRBV30 and TRBJ2-3, with TRBD1 matching over 7 bases. The CDR3 spans 15 residues. Germline CDR1 reads GTSNPN; CDR2 reads SVGIG (reference sequence). Unmatched junction bases numbered 10, after V lost 2 bases and J lost 5 bases. The CDR3 is CAWSFGTESRDTQYF. The CDR3 DNA sequence: TGTGCCTGGAGTTTCGGGACAGAATCTCGAGATACGCAGTATTTT. Based on the CDR3 plus reference TRBV30 and TRBJ2-3, the full variable domain is SQTIHQWPATLVQPVGSPLSLECTVEGTSNPNLYWYRQAAGRGLQLLFYSVGIGQISSEVPQNLSASRPQDRQFILSSKKLLLSDSGFYLCAWSFGTESRDTQYFGPGTRLTVL.

The sample holds many counts of this clonotype. Its ends do not fully match the called genes, so a read error is possible. The genes are TRBV5-1 and TRBJ2-3, with TRBD1 matching 7 bases. The CDR3 has 14 residues. Germline lookup yields CDR1 SGHRS and CDR2 YFSETQ. CDR3 region: CASSRDSASDTQYF. DNA of the CDR3: TGTGCCAGCAGTCGGGACAGTGCGTCCGATACGCAGTATTTT.

A word on this clonotype: Being one base from a much bigger clone, this may be a read error. CDR3 nucleotides: TGTGCCAGCAGCCGCCCGGGACAGGGGCTCCAAGAGTCCCAGTACTTC. It codes for CASSRPGQGLQESQYF. V is TRBV7-9 and J is TRBJ2-5; 10 bases line up with TRBD1. The CDR3 loop spans 16 amino acids. Germline CDR1 is SEHNR and CDR2 is FQNEAQ (reference sequence).

This clonotype was recorded many times. V is TRBV5-1 and J is TRBJ2-7; perhaps D is TRBD1 or TRBD2 (7 bases each). Germline CDR1 is SGHRS and CDR2 is YFSETQ. Between the trimmed V and J ends, which lost 0 bases and 1 base, there was a span of 11 bases. The CDR3 totals 15 residues. The CDR3 loop is CASSLDRGGSYEQYF. Written as DNA, the CDR3 is TGCGCCAGCAGCTTGGACAGGGGAGGGTCCTACGAGCAGTACTTC. The entire variable domain, with the rest obtained from reference TRBV5-1 and TRBJ2-7, is as follows: KAGVTQTPRYLIKTRGQQVTLSCSPISGHRSVSWYQQTPGQGLQFLFEYFSETQRNKGNFPGRFSGRQFSNSRSEMNVSTLELGDSALYLCASSLDRGGSYEQYFGPGTRLTVT.

This clonotype was recorded at least ten times. The gene calls are TRBV5-4 and TRBJ1-1, with no clear D. Trimming pared 3 bases from V and 5 bases from J, leaving 14 bases between. The germline gives CDR1 SGHNT, CDR2 YYREEE (reference sequence). There are 14 residues in the CDR3. CDR3 in amino acids: CASSSTESGTEAFF. In DNA form, the CDR3 reads TGTGCCAGCAGCTCAACTGAAAGCGGTACTGAAGCTTTCTTT.

Notes on this clonotype: A far larger clone is one nucleotide away, so this likely arose from a read error. V gene TRBV4-2 combines with J gene TRBJ2-7; 10 bases are shared with TRBD2. The germline CDR1 and CDR2 sequences are LGHNA and YNFKEQ. V lost 5 bases, J lost 1 base, and 8 bases stayed unmatched. The CDR3 consists of 16 residues. The CDR3 loop is CASSGTSATNSYEQYF. For the CDR3, the DNA is TGTGCCAGCAGCGGGACTAGCGCGACCAATTCCTACGAGCAGTACTTC.

This clonotype was observed many times. The V call is TRBV6-4, the J call TRBJ2-5, with 10 bases lining up with TRBD2. Per the germline V gene, CDR1 is MRHNA and CDR2 is SNTAGT. The CDR3 is 15 residues long. J lost 7 bases, V lost 2 bases, and 7 bases had no gene match. The CDR3 DNA reads as TGTGCCAGCAGTGACCTCAGCGGGGGGGCCGGGACCCAGTACTTC. As protein: CASSDLSGGAGTQYF.

This clonotype showed up many times. The rearrangement links TRBV11-2 to TRBJ2-7, with D tentatively TRBD1 or TRBD2 (5 bases each). CDR3 length: 14 residues. From germline, CDR1 is SGHAT and CDR2 FQNNGV. Trimming took 4 bases from V and 2 from J, leaving 12 bases between them. CDR3 DNA sequence: TGTGCCAGCAGCTCGCCCCGGGGCACCTACGAGCAGTACTTC. This sequence encodes CASSSPRGTYEQYF.

This clonotype was detected ten times or more. This chain connects TRBV20-1 to TRBJ2-2, with D uncertain. Trimming shortened V by 4 bases and J by 3 bases, and 9 bases separated the two germline ends. This CDR3 has 13 residues. Germline CDR1 DFQATT, CDR2 SNEGSKA (reference sequence). CDR3 in DNA: TGCAGTGCTACCAGTCCAGACACCGGGGAGCTGTTTTTT. It specifies CSATSPDTGELFF.

For this clonotype: A much larger clone differs from this one at a single base, so this may be a read error. The gene calls are TRBV6-2 or TRBV6-3 and TRBJ2-7, with 10 bases identical to TRBD1. The CDR3 extends over 14 amino acids. Germline values: CDR1 MNHEY, CDR2 SVGEGT. J lost 3 bases, V lost 6 bases, and 5 bases had no gene match. DNA of the CDR3: TGTGCCAGCAGGGGACAGGGGCTAATCTACGAGCAGTACTTC. Protein sequence: CASRGQGLIYEQYF.

This clonotype was seen at least ten times. The chain recombines TRBV4-1 with TRBJ2-7; TRBD1 agrees at 8 bases. Germline loops: CDR1 MGHRA, CDR2 YSYEKL. The V segment lost 1 base and the J segment 2 bases; nucleotides outside the gene matches: 4. The CDR3 contains 15 residues. In nucleotides, the CDR3 is TGCGCCAGCAGCCAAGGGGACAGGCGTCCCTACGAGCAGTACTTC. This encodes CASSQGDRRPYEQYF.